This TCR beta chain derives from a study of control samples from healthy donors and cancer patients. This clone has more than one count but fewer than ten. The germline V gene encodes CDR1 MNHNS and CDR2 SASEGT. This CDR3 has 16 amino acids. Trimming shortened V by 4 bases and J by 5 bases, and 20 bases separated the two germline ends. The method was immunoSEQ multiplex PCR; TCRdb's version includes in-frame clones alone and lacks a portion of them. The table records around 75,000 clones, over 80% of them present only once. This TCR was sampled from a woman in her sixties or seventies in good health. The sequenced sample consisted of blood. This chain uses TRBV6-1 with TRBJ2-5; D gene ambiguous. The chain's CDR3 is CASSGRSRRPGETQYF. The CDR3 DNA follows: TGTGCCAGCAGTGGAAGGTCGCGGCGGCCTGGGGAGACCCAGTACTTC.